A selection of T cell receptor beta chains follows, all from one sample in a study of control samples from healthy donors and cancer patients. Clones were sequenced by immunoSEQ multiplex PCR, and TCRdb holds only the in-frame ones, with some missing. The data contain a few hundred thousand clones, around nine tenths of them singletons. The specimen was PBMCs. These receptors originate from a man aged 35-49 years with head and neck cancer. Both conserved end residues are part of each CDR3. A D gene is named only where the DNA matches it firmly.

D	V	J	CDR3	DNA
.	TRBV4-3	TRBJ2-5	CASSHGVRETQYF	TGCGCCAGCAGCCACGGGGTGCGCGAGACCCAGTACTTC
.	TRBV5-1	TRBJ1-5	CASSLGGFGPEPQHF	TGCGCCAGCAGCTTGGGGGGTTTCGGACCGGAGCCCCAGCATTTT
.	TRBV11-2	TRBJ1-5	CASSLKDGAPQHF	TGTGCCAGCAGCTTAAAGGACGGAGCGCCCCAGCATTTT
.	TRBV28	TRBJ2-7	CASSFGGRRSYEQYF	TGTGCCAGCAGTTTCGGAGGGCGCCGCTCCTACGAGCAGTACTTC
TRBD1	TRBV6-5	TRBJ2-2	CASRAPGQTYRELFF	TGTGCCAGCAGGGCTCCGGGACAGACCTACCGGGAGCTGTTTTTT
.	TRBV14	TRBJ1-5	CASSQGGLQPQHF	TGTGCCAGCAGCCAAGGGGGGCTTCAGCCCCAGCATTTT
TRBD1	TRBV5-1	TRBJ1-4	CASSPDRGDEKLFF	TGCGCCAGCAGCCCAGACAGGGGTGATGAAAAACTGTTTTTT
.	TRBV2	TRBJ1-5	CASRDRDTYSNQPQHF	TGTGCCAGCAGAGACCGGGACACCTATAGCAATCAGCCCCAGCATTTT
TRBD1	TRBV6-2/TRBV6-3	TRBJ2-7	CASSSADRGSYEQYF	TGTGCCAGCAGTTCCGCGGACAGGGGGTCCTACGAGCAGTACTTC
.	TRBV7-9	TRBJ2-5	CASSLIDRFQETQYF	TGTGCCAGCAGCCTAATCGACAGGTTTCAAGAGACCCAGTACTTC
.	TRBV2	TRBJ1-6	CASRRDTYNSPLHF	TGTGCCAGTCGCCGGGATACGTATAATTCACCCCTCCACTTT
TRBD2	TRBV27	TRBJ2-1	CASKLAGGPNEQFF	TGTGCCAGCAAACTAGCGGGGGGACCGAATGAGCAGTTCTTC
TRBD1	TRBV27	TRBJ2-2	CASSLNRGTGELFF	TGTGCCAGCAGTTTAAACAGGGGCACCGGGGAGCTGTTTTTT
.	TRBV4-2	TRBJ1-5	CASSQDGDPNQPQHF	TGTGCCAGCAGCCAGGACGGGGACCCCAATCAGCCCCAGCATTTT
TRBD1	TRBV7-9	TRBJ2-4	CASSRLRDSKNIQYF	TGTGCCAGCAGTCGACTCCGGGACAGTAAAAACATTCAGTACTTC